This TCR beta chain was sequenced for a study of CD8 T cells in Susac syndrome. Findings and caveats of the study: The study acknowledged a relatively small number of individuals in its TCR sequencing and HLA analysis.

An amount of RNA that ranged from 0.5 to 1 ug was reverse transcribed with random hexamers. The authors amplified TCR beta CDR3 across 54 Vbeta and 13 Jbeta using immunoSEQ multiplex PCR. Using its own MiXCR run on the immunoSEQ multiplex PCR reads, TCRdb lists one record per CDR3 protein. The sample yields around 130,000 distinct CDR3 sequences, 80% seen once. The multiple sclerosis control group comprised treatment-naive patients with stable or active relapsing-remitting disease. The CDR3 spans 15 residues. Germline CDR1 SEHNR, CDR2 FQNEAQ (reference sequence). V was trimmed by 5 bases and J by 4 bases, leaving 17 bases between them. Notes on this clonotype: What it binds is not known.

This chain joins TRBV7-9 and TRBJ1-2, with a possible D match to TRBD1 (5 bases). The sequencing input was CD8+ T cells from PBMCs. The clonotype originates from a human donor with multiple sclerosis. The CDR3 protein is CASSVRRDAAYGYTF. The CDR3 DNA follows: TGTGCCAGCAGCGTACGACGGGACGCAGCCTATGGCTACACCTTC.